A selection of T cell receptor beta chains follows, all from one sample in a study of blood T cell repertoires in COVID-19. TCRdb's table, derived via immunoSEQ multiplex PCR, lists solely in-frame clones and lacks some. The sample yields approximately 170,000 clones, around 81% seen once. The sequenced material came from peripheral blood. Receptors were obtained from a man between 65 and 80 years old who had recovered from COVID-19. Each CDR3 is given with its conserved first and last residue. The D gene is left open where the match is weak. Clone size is not always given. Where it is, it says once, few, many or a class for expanded clones.

size,J,V,D,DNA,CDR3
NA,TRBJ1-2,TRBV4-3,NA,TGCGCCAGCAGCCAAGGGGAGGGGTTCCTTTATGGCTACACCTTC,CASSQGEGFLYGYTF
NA,TRBJ2-7,TRBV6-5,NA,TGTGCCAGCAGTACGGGACAACGGGGCGAGCAGTACTTC,CASSTGQRGEQYF
NA,TRBJ2-1,TRBV9,NA,TGTGCCAGCAGCGTGGGCCGGGGGAGGTACAATGAGCAGTTCTTC,CASSVGRGRYNEQFF
NA,TRBJ2-2,TRBV9,NA,TGTGCCAGCAGCGTAGAAAGCTTAAACACCGGGGAGCTGTTTTTT,CASSVESLNTGELFF
NA,TRBJ1-6,TRBV18,NA,TGTGCCAGCTCACCTTTAGACAGCTCCTATAATTCACCCCTCCACTTT,CASSPLDSSYNSPLHF
NA,TRBJ2-2,TRBV14,NA,TGTGCCAGCAGCCTACAGGGAAACACCGGGGAGCTGTTTTTT,CASSLQGNTGELFF
once,TRBJ2-3,TRBV6-5,TRBD2,TGTGCCAGCAGCCCCCGACTAGCCGGGGATACGCAGTATTTT,CASSPRLAGDTQYF
NA,TRBJ2-3,TRBV5-4,NA,TGTGCCAGCAGCTTGGAGGGGTACAGCACAGATACGCAGTATTTT,CASSLEGYSTDTQYF
NA,TRBJ2-5,TRBV9,TRBD1,TGTGCCAGCAGCGTAGGACAGGGTATCGAGGGGGAGACCCAGTACTTC,CASSVGQGIEGETQYF
NA,TRBJ2-5,TRBV27,TRBD2,TGTGCCAGCACTCGGGAGGTAGGGGAGACCCAGTACTTC,CASTREVGETQYF
NA,TRBJ2-5,TRBV7-2,TRBD2,TGTGCCAGCAGCTTAGGGTCTAGCGGGTACCAAGAGACCCAGTACTTC,CASSLGSSGYQETQYF
once,TRBJ2-4,TRBV5-4,TRBD1,TGTGCCAGCAGCTATGGGACCCGGGACAGGGAAAACATTCAGTACTTC,CASSYGTRDRENIQYF
NA,TRBJ2-1,TRBV19,TRBD2,TGTGCCAGTAGTCCGGGGGGACTAGCGGGAGCCAATGAGCAGTTCTTC,CASSPGGLAGANEQFF
once,TRBJ1-1,TRBV25-1,NA,TGTGCCAGCAGTCAAAGCTCTGAAGCTTTCTTT,CASSQSSEAFF
NA,TRBJ2-5,TRBV7-9,TRBD2,TGTGCCAGCAGCGCCGCTAGGGGAGGGAACCCGGAGACCCAGTACTTC,CASSAARGGNPETQYF
NA,TRBJ1-2,TRBV12-3/TRBV12-4,NA,TGTGCCAGCAGCCCAGGGGTCTATGGCTACACCTTC,CASSPGVYGYTF
NA,TRBJ2-2,TRBV15,NA,TGTGCCACCAGCCTCAGGGTCGACACCGGGGAGCTGTTTTTT,CATSLRVDTGELFF
NA,TRBJ1-1,TRBV6-5,NA,TGTGCCAGCACCCAACCCCCGGGGGTTGAAGCTTTCTTT,CASTQPPGVEAFF
NA,TRBJ2-1,TRBV9,TRBD2,TGTGCCAGCAGCAAAACATCTAGCGGGGCCTACAATGAGCAGTTCTTC,CASSKTSSGAYNEQFF
once,TRBJ2-3,TRBV25-1,NA,TGTGCCACCGCCCTCGGGGGATCGCTATTCACAGATACGCAGTATTTT,CATALGGSLFTDTQYF
NA,TRBJ1-1,TRBV5-1,TRBD1,TGCGCCAGCAGCTTACAGGGGGCCACTGAAGCTTTCTTT,CASSLQGATEAFF